One and the same sample provided the 31 T cell receptor beta chains below, sequenced in a study of T cell changes during pregnancy in multiple sclerosis. Assay used: immunoSEQ multiplex PCR; TCRdb lists only in-frame clones, some missing. The repertoire holds roughly 35,000 clones, with approximately 92% as singletons. Sequenced input: PBMCs (not recorded whether the cells were cultured). The source is a female donor with multiple sclerosis, enrolled in a pregnancy study.

The chain links TRBV19 to TRBJ2-2; D is possibly TRBD2 (5 bases). Germline V gene data show CDR1 as LNHDA and CDR2 as SQIVND (reference sequence). V lost 1 base and J 2 bases, leaving 8 bases between the germline ends. The CDR3 contains 15 residues. CDR3 sequence reads: CASSIGSANTGELFF. The CDR3 DNA sequence: TGTGCCAGTAGTATAGGTAGCGCAAACACCGGGGAGCTGTTTTTT.

V and J are TRBV19 and TRBJ2-7, with D possibly matching TRBD1 (6 bases). V lost 3 bases and J lost 6, with 12 bases in between. This CDR3 spans 13 amino acids. Germline V gives CDR1 LNHDA, CDR2 SQIVND (reference sequence). CDR3 in DNA: TGTGCCAGTAGTATTTCAGGGGCTGTCGAGCAGTACTTC. The encoded protein is CASSISGAVEQYF.

The V gene is TRBV30, the J gene TRBJ1-2; no definite D call. The CDR3 is 14 residues long. V lost 2 bases to trimming and J lost 6 bases, with 16 bases between them. Germline-derived CDR1 and CDR2 are GTSNPN and SVGIG (reference sequence). The CDR3 sequence is CAWSIGVVVDGYTF. CDR3 bases: TGTGCCTGGAGTATCGGGGTGGTGGTAGATGGCTACACCTTC.

The CDR3 region has the DNA TGTGCCAGTAGTGTTGGGACTAGCGGGAGGGGGGAGTTCTTC. Its translation: CASSVGTSGRGEFF. V usage is TRBV19 and J usage is TRBJ2-1; 16 bases fit TRBD2. J was trimmed by 14 bases and V by 5 bases; bases with no gene match: 6. The germline V gene encodes CDR1 LNHDA and CDR2 SQIVND (reference sequence). This CDR3 is built from 14 residues.

The chain recombines TRBV27 with TRBJ1-1, with unresolved D. Per germline, CDR1 MNHEY and CDR2 SMNVEV (reference sequence). CDR3 length equals 15 residues. Trimming stripped 7 bases from V and 2 bases from J, with 17 bases between. CDR3 coding DNA: TGTGCCAGCACCCGCTCCCGGGCGCTAAACACTGAAGCTTTCTTT. This sequence encodes CASTRSRALNTEAFF.

The chain links TRBV5-1 to TRBJ1-4; D is perhaps TRBD1 (6 bases). Trimming removed 4 bases at V and 4 bases at J, with 11 bases between. Germline loops: CDR1 SGHRS, CDR2 YFSETQ. The CDR3 covers 14 residues. CDR3 amino acids: CASSPQGFNEKLFF. The CDR3 region has the DNA TGCGCCAGCAGCCCCCAGGGGTTTAATGAAAAACTGTTTTTT.

The chain combines TRBV18 with TRBJ1-4, with 8 bases fitting TRBD1. Germline trimming cut 6 bases from V and 3 bases from J; bases unmatched to any gene: 3. Germline V CDR1 and CDR2: KGHSH, LQKENI. The CDR3 spans 14 residues. CDR3 in DNA: TGTGCCAGCTCGCAGGGGGCACCTAATGAAAAACTGTTTTTT. It codes for CASSQGAPNEKLFF. The full variable domain, rest sourced from reference TRBV18 and TRBJ1-4, is NAGVMQNPRHLVRRRGQEARLRCSPMKGHSHVYWYRQLPEEGLKFMVYLQKENIIDESGMPKERFSAEFPKEGPSILRIQQVVRGDSAAYFCASSQGAPNEKLFFGSGTQLSVL.

This chain connects TRBV6-4 to TRBJ2-2, with TRBD2 matching 14 bases. The CDR3 spans 18 residues. The germline CDR1 and CDR2 sequences are MRHNA and SNTAGT. J lost 4 bases, V lost 5 bases, and 9 bases had no gene match. Written as DNA, the CDR3 is TGTGCCAGCAGTCCCGGGACTAGCGGGAGTTTTGCCACCGGGGAGCTGTTTTTT. Its translation: CASSPGTSGSFATGELFF.

The chain couples TRBV9 to TRBJ1-2; D not certain. The CDR3 runs 15 residues. The germline gives CDR1 SGDLS, CDR2 YYNGEE. V was shortened by 0 bases and J by 4 bases, with 13 bases between the two germline ends. The CDR3 region has the DNA TGTGCCAGCAGCGTAGTGGACCGGACTATCTATGGCTACACCTTC. This encodes CASSVVDRTIYGYTF.

This sequence joins TRBV7-6 and TRBJ1-3; TRBD1 matches at 9 bases. The length of the CDR3 is 14 residues. V gave up 4 bases and J gave up 3 bases; unmatched junction bases: 1. The germline gives CDR1 SGHVS, CDR2 FNYEAQ. CDR3 in amino acids: CASSSGQGGNTIYF. The CDR3 coding sequence is TGTGCCAGCAGCTCGGGACAGGGTGGAAACACCATATATTTT.

As concerns this clone: This same CDR3 is encoded by further DNA sequences in the sample. V and J are TRBV11-2 and TRBJ2-3; no definite D call. CDR1 is SGHAT and CDR2 is FQNNGV in the germline V gene. The CDR3 spans 12 residues. The V gene lost 5 bases and the J gene lost 4 bases, with 7 bases spanning the gap. Written as DNA, the CDR3 is TGTGCCAGCAGCAGAGAAGCAGATACGCAGTATTTT. Translated: CASSREADTQYF.

This chain links TRBV7-6 with TRBJ2-3; a possible D gene is TRBD2 (6 bases). The V end was cut by 4 bases, the J end by 4 bases, with 15 bases between. Germline V gene data show CDR1 as SGHVS and CDR2 as FNYEAQ. CDR3 length equals 15 residues. CDR3 region: CASSSHPLASDTQYF. The CDR3 nucleotides read TGTGCCAGCAGCTCCCATCCACTAGCATCAGATACGCAGTATTTT.

This chain connects TRBV4-1 to TRBJ1-3; no firm D call. V lost 0 bases to trimming and J lost 4 bases, with 7 bases between them. The CDR3 loop spans 14 amino acids. CDR1 and CDR2 (germline): MGHRA, YSYEKL. DNA for the CDR3: TGCGCCAGCAGCCAAGATGTGTGGGGAAACACCATATATTTT. As protein: CASSQDVWGNTIYF.

The table lists this clone with a count of one. J is TRBJ2-6 and V is TRBV7-9; D perhaps matches TRBD1 (6 bases). V was pared by 6 bases and J by 0 bases, with 12 bases between. The length of the CDR3 is 16 residues. CDR1 is SEHNR and CDR2 is FQNEAQ in the germline V gene (reference sequence). The DNA of the CDR3 is TGTGCCAGCAGACAGACAGGCCACTCTGGGGCCAACGTCCTGACTTTC. Protein sequence: CASRQTGHSGANVLTF.

J is TRBJ2-7 and V is TRBV9; 13 nucleotides match TRBD2. The J segment lost 2 bases and the V segment lost 0 bases, leaving 2 bases of the junction unmatched. CDR1 and CDR2 from the germline V gene are SGDLS and YYNGEE. The CDR3 runs 16 residues. In nucleotides, the CDR3 is TGTGCCAGCAGCGTAGGCGGGACTAGCGGGACCTACGAGCAGTACTTC. Amino acid sequence: CASSVGGTSGTYEQYF.

The chain carries TRBV6-6 and TRBJ2-7; tentative D call: TRBD2 (6 bases). Germline assignment: CDR1 MNHNY and CDR2 SVGAGI (reference sequence). V shed 4 bases and J shed 4 bases, with 14 bases lying between them. The CDR3 sequence is 14 residues long. In DNA form, the CDR3 reads TGTGCCAGCAGTTTTAATACACGGGAGTACGAGCAGTACTTC. Residues: CASSFNTREYEQYF.

The chain links TRBV9 to TRBJ2-5; possible D gene TRBD1, 5 bases. V dropped 4 bases and J dropped 1 base, with 11 bases sitting between them. The CDR3 has 14 residues. The germline V gene encodes CDR1 SGDLS and CDR2 YYNGEE. CDR3 in amino acids: CASSQTGIQETQYF. In DNA, the CDR3 is TGTGCCAGCAGCCAAACAGGCATCCAAGAGACCCAGTACTTC. The variable domain in full, with the rest retrieved from reference TRBV9 and TRBJ2-5, is DSGVTQTPKHLITATGQRVTLRCSPRSGDLSVYWYQQSLDQGLQFLIQYYNGEERAKGNILERFSAQQFPDLHSELNLSSLELGDSALYFCASSQTGIQETQYFGPGTRLLVL.

The chain links TRBV10-2 to TRBJ1-2; the match to TRBD1 covers 8 bases. The germline V gene has CDR1 WSHSY and CDR2 SAAADI. The CDR3 sequence is 14 residues long. The ends lost 5 bases at V and 5 bases at J; junction bases unmatched: 7. This CDR3 is CASSYGTGQYGYTF. For the CDR3, the DNA is TGCGCCAGCAGTTACGGGACAGGTCAATATGGCTACACCTTC.

The CDR3 reads CASWQGPQGLRGYTF. CDR3 sequence (DNA): TGTGCCAGCTGGCAAGGGCCACAGGGGTTGAGAGGCTACACCTTC. This chain joins TRBV5-5 and TRBJ1-2; 7 bases match TRBD1. V lost 7 bases, J lost 8 bases, and 17 bases stayed unmatched. Per germline, CDR1 SGHKS and CDR2 YYEKEE (reference sequence). The CDR3 is 15 residues long.

The CDR3 sequence is CASSQARQGTQYF. The CDR3 DNA follows: TGCGCCAGCAGCCAAGCGCGGCAGGGTACGCAGTATTTT. This sequence joins TRBV4-3 and TRBJ2-3; tentatively, D is TRBD1 (5 bases). V was trimmed by 1 base and J by 8 bases, leaving 10 bases between them. Germline CDR1 and CDR2: LGHNA and YSLEER. The CDR3 sequence is 13 residues long.

V is TRBV30 and J is TRBJ1-5; D might be TRBD1 (6 bases). The CDR3 consists of 15 residues. Germline values: CDR1 GTSNPN, CDR2 SVGIG (reference sequence). V lost 3 bases, J lost 7 bases, and 19 bases lay in between. CDR3 in DNA: TGTGCCTGGAGCCCTCAGACAGGCCGTTGGCAGCCCCAGCATTTT. As protein: CAWSPQTGRWQPQHF. The full variable domain, with the rest looked up from reference TRBV30 and TRBJ1-5, is SQTIHQWPATLVQPVGSPLSLECTVEGTSNPNLYWYRQAAGRGLQLLFYSVGIGQISSEVPQNLSASRPQDRQFILSSKKLLLSDSGFYLCAWSPQTGRWQPQHFGDGTRLSIL.

This chain links TRBV30 with TRBJ1-1; 9 bases are shared with TRBD1. The CDR3 loop spans 18 amino acids. The germline gives CDR1 GTSNPN, CDR2 SVGIG (reference sequence). J gave up 0 bases and V 3 bases, and 14 bases lay outside the gene matches. The CDR3 DNA reads TGTGCCTGGAGGACCGGGACAGGGTTCCGCTTTATGAACACTGAAGCTTTCTTT. This gives the protein CAWRTGTGFRFMNTEAFF.

This rearrangement joins TRBV9 to TRBJ2-5; 9 bases are shared with TRBD1. There are 15 residues in the CDR3. Trimming took 6 bases from V and 5 from J; bases not matched to a gene: 11. Germline assignment: CDR1 SGDLS and CDR2 YYNGEE. CDR3 region: CASTGGQGIMETQYF. The CDR3 region has the DNA TGTGCCAGCACGGGGGGACAGGGTATCATGGAGACCCAGTACTTC.

The chain uses TRBV18 and TRBJ2-7, with D possibly being TRBD1 or TRBD2 (5 bases each). V was clipped by 6 bases and J by 2 bases, with 11 bases between them. Germline-derived CDR1 and CDR2 are KGHSH and LQKENI. The CDR3 totals 13 residues. CDR3 in amino acids: CASSGPAAYEQYF. CDR3 bases: TGTGCCAGCTCGGGACCGGCCGCCTACGAGCAGTACTTC.

This clone has just one count. The genes are TRBV7-2 and TRBJ2-1, with D possibly being TRBD2 (5 bases). This CDR3 region has 15 residues. Germline CDR1 and CDR2: SGHTA and FQGNSA. V lost 5 bases, J lost 2 bases, and 13 bases lay in between. The CDR3 here is CASSEDSDPYNEQFF. DNA for the CDR3: TGTGCCAGCAGCGAGGACTCGGACCCCTACAATGAGCAGTTCTTC.

This chain uses TRBV29-1 with TRBJ2-3, with 8 bases aligning to TRBD1. This CDR3 spans 13 amino acids. Looked up from germline, CDR1 is SQVTM and CDR2 is ANQGSEA. After removal of 3 bases from V and 1 base from J, the junction contained 0 bases not matched to a gene. This CDR3 is CSVEDRGTDTQYF. CDR3 bases: TGCAGCGTTGAGGACAGGGGCACAGATACGCAGTATTTT.

The V call is TRBV12-2, the J call TRBJ2-5; TRBD2 reflects the table's D call only, with no check against the DNA. TRBV12-2 is termed a pseudogene. The CDR3 sequence is 15 residues long. CDR3 sequence: CASRPDPLSGETQYF. CDR3 coding DNA: TGTGCAAGTCGCCCAGATCCCCTAAGCGGGGAGACCCAGTACTTC.

The chain uses TRBV27 and TRBJ2-1; 9 bases line up with TRBD1. Unmatched junction bases numbered 4, after V lost 5 bases and J lost 2 bases. The CDR3 spans 15 residues. The germline V gene encodes CDR1 MNHEY and CDR2 SMNVEV (reference sequence). The CDR3 loop reads CASSAGTGPYNEQFF. The CDR3 DNA reads as TGTGCCAGCAGTGCCGGGACAGGGCCCTACAATGAGCAGTTCTTC.

This clone was seen a few times. The chain uses TRBV7-2 and TRBJ1-4; maybe TRBD1 (5 bases). Trimming shortened V by 0 bases and J by 4 bases, and 9 bases separated the two germline ends. The CDR3 extends over 15 amino acids. Germline V CDR1 and CDR2: SGHTA, FQGNSA. The CDR3 bases are TGTGCCAGCAGCTTAGCGGGGGTTAATAATGAAAAACTGTTTTTT. It codes for CASSLAGVNNEKLFF.

The gene calls are TRBV30 and TRBJ2-1; possibly TRBD1 for D (6 bases). Germline V gives CDR1 GTSNPN, CDR2 SVGIG (reference sequence). The CDR3 extends over 14 amino acids. Between the trimmed V and J ends, which lost 4 bases and 2 bases, there was a span of 12 bases. The CDR3 region has the DNA TGTGCCTGGAAACAACAGGGTCCCTACAATGAGCAGTTCTTC. It translates to CAWKQQGPYNEQFF.

The chain joins TRBV18 to TRBJ2-2, with D perhaps matching TRBD2 (5 bases). The germline V and J ends were trimmed by 3 bases and 1 base, with 12 bases remaining between them. The CDR3 spans 16 residues. The germline V gene encodes CDR1 KGHSH and CDR2 LQKENI. CDR3 nucleotides: TGTGCCAGCTCACCTTTCCCGAGCGGGAACACCGGGGAGCTGTTTTTT. Translated, it gives CASSPFPSGNTGELFF.